This paragraph reports one T cell receptor beta chain. The data belong to a study of blood T cell repertoires in COVID-19. Study-wide background: Nucleic acid was either cDNA or gDNA, and it came from T cells, B-cell-depleted T cells, or PBMCs.

In the original processing: Reference gene primer amplification yielded estimated nucleated cell counts. Assay used: immunoSEQ multiplex PCR; TCRdb lists only in-frame clones, some missing. V and J calls and clone size are given by that table; D and trimming were obtained from the DNA. This table has 250,000 to 350,000 clones, 86% appearing once. The receptor was derived from a woman aged 70-85 years with COVID-19, enrolled during active disease. Sequenced input: peripheral blood.

CDR3 residues: CASSEQGPGNTIYF. The CDR3, as DNA: TGTGCCAGCTCCGAACAGGGTCCTGGAAACACCATATATTTT. The chain carries TRBV6-5 and TRBJ1-3; weak D call: TRBD1 (6 bases). The CDR3 runs 14 residues. Germline CDR1 and CDR2: MNHEY and SVGAGI. V was trimmed by 8 bases and J by 2 bases, leaving 13 bases between them.